This TCR beta chain is from a study of T cell responses to AZD1222 COVID-19 vaccine. The CDR3 length is 14 residues. CDR1 is MGHDK, CDR2 SYGVNS, per germline. The V and J ends lost 3 bases and 7 bases respectively, with 15 bases between them. Generated by immunoSEQ multiplex PCR, the TCRdb table keeps only in-frame clones and is missing some. The sample lists 150,000 or so clones; approximately 91% were seen once. The specimen comprised peripheral blood, sampled after recovery from COVID-19. The TCR originated in an adult who had recovered from COVID-19. The V gene is TRBV25-1, the J gene TRBJ1-1, with D possibly TRBD1 on 5 matching bases. CDR3 protein: CASSDGVGEGEAFF. Here the CDR3 DNA reads TGTGCCAGCAGTGATGGGGTAGGGGAAGGTGAAGCTTTCTTT.